This is a list of T cell receptor beta chains from one sample in a study of CD8 T cells in Susac syndrome. TCRdb independently ran MiXCR on the immunoSEQ multiplex PCR reads; one entry per CDR3 protein. The table records 300,000 or so distinct CDR3 sequences, roughly nine tenths of them present only once. Material for sequencing was CD4+ T cells from PBMCs. The source is a human donor with multiple sclerosis. Each CDR3 is given with its conserved first and last residue. A D gene is named only where the DNA matches it firmly. Clone size is not always given. Where it is, it says once, few, many or a class for expanded clones.

j_call clone_size d_call v_call cdr3_nt cdr3_aa
TRBJ2-7 once . TRBV11-3 TGTGCCAGCAGCCCCACGGCGGGGGCTGCCTACGAGCAGTACTTC CASSPTAGAAYEQYF
TRBJ2-3 . TRBD1 TRBV4-1 TGCGCCAGCAGCCACCCGACAGGGGTGGTAATAGATACGCAGTATTTT CASSHPTGVVIDTQYF
TRBJ2-7 . . TRBV18 TGTGCCAGCTCACCTATCGGCCTGGGGAGGCGGAGTGGTTCCTACGAGCAGTACTTC CASSPIGLGRRSGSYEQYF
TRBJ2-5 once . TRBV20-1 TGCAGTGCTTCCCACGGGAGTGCCCAAGAGACCCAGTACTTC CSASHGSAQETQYF
TRBJ1-1 . TRBD1 TRBV3-1 TGTGCCAGCAGCCCTCCGTCGTACAGGGGGCAGGCAAACACTGAAGCTTTCTTT CASSPPSYRGQANTEAFF
TRBJ2-7 . TRBD2 TRBV19 TGTGCCAGTAGTCTCGGTCTCGGGGGGAGCGAGCAGTACTTC CASSLGLGGSEQYF
TRBJ1-2 . . TRBV12-3/TRBV12-4 TGTGCCAGCAGTCGGACCGGGCGGGAGAATGGCTACACCTTC CASSRTGRENGYTF
TRBJ2-3 . TRBD2 TRBV7-2 TGTGCCAGCAGCTTGGCTCAGCGGGGGACAGATACGCAGTATTTT CASSLAQRGTDTQYF
TRBJ2-3 . TRBD2 TRBV9 TGTGCCAGCAGCGTAGGGATAGGGGCGACTAGCGGCACAGATACGCAGTATTTT CASSVGIGATSGTDTQYF
TRBJ1-1 . . TRBV19 TGTGCCAGTAGGGTGAATATGAACACTGAAGCTTTCTTT CASRVNMNTEAFF
TRBJ1-1 . TRBD1 TRBV5-6 TGTGCCAGCAGCTCCGACAGGGGGAGCCGGGGAACTGAAGCTTTCTTT CASSSDRGSRGTEAFF
TRBJ1-1 . . TRBV30 TGTGCCTGGAGTGTACCCCCGCGCAAGATGAACACTGAAGCTTTCTTT CAWSVPPRKMNTEAFF
TRBJ1-1 . . TRBV30 TGTGCCTGGGAGACGAACACTGAAGCTTTCTTT CAWETNTEAFF
TRBJ1-5 . . TRBV7-6 TGTGCCAGCAGCTTACAACCCCGCAATCAGCCCCAGCATTTT CASSLQPRNQPQHF
TRBJ2-3 . TRBD1 TRBV4-1 TGCGCCAGCAGCCTTGGGACAGGGGTAGATACGCAGTATTTT CASSLGTGVDTQYF
TRBJ1-5 once TRBD1 TRBV20-1 TGCAGTGCTAATACAGGGGAGTATAGCAATCAGCCCCAGCATTTT CSANTGEYSNQPQHF
TRBJ1-2 . TRBD1 TRBV19 TGTGCCAGTAGTGTCGCGGACAGGGTAATGGCTGGCTACACCTTC CASSVADRVMAGYTF
TRBJ1-1 . . TRBV29-1 TGCAGCGTTCAATCGGGGGCGCCGGTCACTGAAGCTTTCTTT CSVQSGAPVTEAFF
TRBJ2-7 . . TRBV20-1 TGCAGTGCTGTAATGGGGCTCGCCTACGAGCAGTACTTC CSAVMGLAYEQYF
TRBJ2-1 . . TRBV12-1 TGTGCCAGCAGCCGTACTAGCGGGCGATCCTACAATGAGCAGTTCTTC CASSRTSGRSYNEQFF
TRBJ2-7 . . TRBV9 TGTGCCAGCAGCGTAGAGGGAGGCCGGTCCTACGAGCAGTACTTC CASSVEGGRSYEQYF
TRBJ1-2 . . TRBV4-2 TGTGCCAGCAGCCAAGATCCTCGGACAGACGGCTACACCTTC CASSQDPRTDGYTF
TRBJ1-3 . TRBD1 TRBV5-1 TGCGCCAGCAGCTCGGGGACAGGAGGAAACACCATATATTTT CASSSGTGGNTIYF
TRBJ1-5 . TRBD1 TRBV5-6 TGTGCCAGCAGTTTAGCAGGGGGCGGTCAGCCCCAGCATTTT CASSLAGGGQPQHF
TRBJ1-4 . . TRBV7-3 TGTGCCAGCAGCCGTACAGGGAGCGGCCCAGCAACTAATGAAAAACTGTTTTTT CASSRTGSGPATNEKLFF
TRBJ2-7 . . TRBV2 TGTGCCAGCAGTGAAAGTGTGGGACTCTACGAGCAGTACTTC CASSESVGLYEQYF
TRBJ2-5 . . TRBV14 TGTGCCAGCAGCCAAGAAGAACGGGGGGCCCTCTACCAAGAGACCCAGTACTTC CASSQEERGALYQETQYF
TRBJ2-1 . . TRBV21-1 TGTGCCAGCAGCCGGGACTACCACTACAATGAGCAGTTCTTC CASSRDYHYNEQFF
TRBJ2-7 . . TRBV6-6 TGTGCCAGCAGTTTCACAGGGATCTACGAGCAGTACTTC CASSFTGIYEQYF
TRBJ2-7 . TRBD1 TRBV11-1 TGTGCCAGCGTAGGACAGGGAACCTACGAGCAGTACTTC CASVGQGTYEQYF
TRBJ1-1 . . TRBV6-5 TGTGCCAGCAGTTACTCACTGCGACCCCCAACCCGGGGGGATCGGACTGAAGCTTTCTTT CASSYSLRPPTRGDRTEAFF
TRBJ1-2 . TRBD1 TRBV27 TGTGCCAGCAGTAGACAGGGGCCTGGTTATGGCTACACCTTC CASSRQGPGYGYTF
TRBJ1-2 . . TRBV7-9 TGTGCCAGCAGCTTGGAGGGGCAGGGCGGCTACACCTTC CASSLEGQGGYTF
TRBJ2-3 . . TRBV6-6 TGTGCCAGCAGGGGGGCGCGCACAGATACGCAGTATTTT CASRGARTDTQYF
TRBJ2-5 . . TRBV15 TGTGCCACCAGCAGACAGGATGGCTCCAGGACCCAGTACTTC CATSRQDGSRTQYF
TRBJ2-3 . . TRBV5-5 TGTGCCAGCAGCTTGGCTCCCCTGGTGGGGGGGGCCGGTTCCACAGATACGCAGTATTTT CASSLAPLVGGAGSTDTQYF
TRBJ2-4 . TRBD2 TRBV20-1 TGCAGTGCGCTTCTAGCGGGAGGGTCCCTAGCCAAAAACATTCAGTACTTC CSALLAGGSLAKNIQYF
TRBJ2-7 . . TRBV12-5 TGTGCTAGTGGTTCCATTTGGGACGAGCAGTACTTC CASGSIWDEQYF
TRBJ2-1 . . TRBV2 TGTGCCAGCAGTGTCTTAGGGGTTGGCAATGAGCAGTTCTTC CASSVLGVGNEQFF
TRBJ2-4 . TRBD1 TRBV6-2/TRBV6-3 TGTGCCAGCAGTTACTCGGTAGGGGGCGGAACGGACATTCAGTACTTC CASSYSVGGGTDIQYF
TRBJ2-7 . . TRBV6-5 TGTGCCAGCAGTTACTCACGACCGGGCGAGCAGTACTTC CASSYSRPGEQYF
TRBJ2-3 . TRBD2 TRBV4-2 TGTGCCAGCAGCCAGGTGTTAGCGGGGTCTGGCGCAGATACGCAGTATTTT CASSQVLAGSGADTQYF
TRBJ2-3 . TRBD2 TRBV5-1 TGCGCCAGCAGCTTGGAACTAGCGGGAATAGATACGCAGTATTTT CASSLELAGIDTQYF
TRBJ2-7 . TRBD1 TRBV7-2 TGTGCCAGCAGCTTAAGGTGGGACAGGGTATCCTACGAGCAGTACTTC CASSLRWDRVSYEQYF
TRBJ1-5 . . TRBV7-6 TGTGCCAGCAGCTTAGGGGCCGAAAACCAGCCCCAGCATTTT CASSLGAENQPQHF
TRBJ1-6 . TRBD1 TRBV19 TGTGCCACTTCATCGGGACAGGGGCCTTCACCCCTCCACTTT CATSSGQGPSPLHF
TRBJ2-1 . . TRBV12-3/TRBV12-4 TGTGCCAGCAGCCGGGGACCATACAATGAGCAGTTCTTC CASSRGPYNEQFF
TRBJ1-2 . . TRBV7-3 TGTGCCAGCAGCCGGCAGGGGCGGGATGGCTACACCTTC CASSRQGRDGYTF
TRBJ2-1 . . TRBV4-1 TGCGCCAGCAGCCAAGGTCGGTTTGGGCGGACAAGCTCCTACAATGAGCAGTTCTTC CASSQGRFGRTSSYNEQFF
TRBJ2-6 . . TRBV27 TGTGCCAGCAGTTCCTCGGGGACCCCTCTCTCTGGGGCCAACGTCCTGACTTTC CASSSSGTPLSGANVLTF
TRBJ1-1 . . TRBV29-1 TGCAGCGCTACATTGAACACTGAAGCTTTCTTT CSATLNTEAFF
TRBJ2-5 . . TRBV6-5 TGTGCCAGCAGTTACTCAGGAAAGGGGGGGGCCCCCAGTGAGACCCAGTACTTC CASSYSGKGGAPSETQYF
TRBJ2-7 few . TRBV30 TGTGCCTGGAGTGTAGGCTTAGCTGCCTACGAGCAGTACTTC CAWSVGLAAYEQYF
TRBJ1-5 once TRBD1 TRBV2 TGTGCCAGCAGTCGACAGGGTGCTCTGCAGCCCCAGCATTTT CASSRQGALQPQHF
TRBJ2-1 . . TRBV7-2 TGTGCCAGCAGCAAGATTATAGGCCCCCATGAGCAGTTCTTC CASSKIIGPHEQFF
TRBJ2-3 . . TRBV11-2 TGTGCCAGCGGGTCGGGTAGCGGTAATACGCAGTATTTT CASGSGSGNTQYF
TRBJ1-2 . . TRBV4-1 TGCGCCAGCAGCCAAGATCGAGGAAGCTATGGCTACACCTTC CASSQDRGSYGYTF